What follows are 5 T cell receptor beta chains derived from one specimen sequenced in a study of T cells in Graves' hyperthyroidism and ophthalmopathy. RNA transcripts yielded amplified TCR beta CDR3 regions. The primer set for the first-round RT-PCR of the TCR CDR3 was HTBI. Via MiXCR, TCRdb re-called the multiplex PCR reads, giving one row per CDR3 protein. The sample lists around 420,000 distinct CDR3 sequences; 15% to 19% were seen once. Sequencing used blood. The receptors stem from a woman under 30 with Graves' hyperthyroidism.

The V gene is TRBV29-1, the J gene TRBJ2-7; TRBD2 matches 8 bases. V shed 7 bases, J shed 5 bases, and the junction held 4 bases outside the gene matches. The CDR3 spans 11 residues. CDR1 SQVTM and CDR2 ANQGSEA come from the germline V gene. The CDR3 DNA is TGCAGCGGCGGACTAGCTCACGAGCAGTACTTC. Protein product: CSGGLAHEQYF.

This clonotype was observed a few times. The chain links TRBV19 to TRBJ1-2, with D tentatively TRBD1 (5 bases). CDR3 length equals 13 residues. Germline CDR1 reads LNHDA; CDR2 reads SQIVND (reference sequence). V was pared by 5 bases and J by 1 base, with 8 bases between. The CDR3 loop reads CASSGDSNYGYTF. Written as DNA, the CDR3 is TGTGCCAGTAGTGGTGACAGTAACTATGGCTACACCTTC.

This clonotype was found many times. The chain employs TRBV3-1 and TRBJ1-3, with 10 bases lining up with TRBD1. The V segment lost 6 bases and the J segment 4 bases; nucleotides outside the gene matches: 6. The length of the CDR3 is 15 residues. Per germline, CDR1 LGHDT and CDR2 YNNKEL (reference sequence). The CDR3 loop is CASRMGQGYGNTIYF. DNA of the CDR3: TGTGCCAGCAGAATGGGACAGGGGTACGGAAACACCATATATTTT.

The rearrangement uses TRBV6-9 and TRBJ2-2; D ambiguous. This CDR3 region has 17 residues. The V end lost 3 bases, the J end lost 6 bases, and 20 bases lay between the germline ends. Germline CDR1 MNHGY, CDR2 SVAAGI. The CDR3 DNA follows: TGTGCCAGCAGTTACGGCCCCGTGTCATTAACCCCCGGGGAGCTGTTTTTT. It translates to CASSYGPVSLTPGELFF.

This clonotype has at least ten counts. The chain carries TRBV12-3 or TRBV12-4 and TRBJ2-1; D is possibly TRBD2 (6 bases). The CDR3 contains 14 residues. With 5 bases removed from V and 4 bases from J, the gap between germline ends came to 12 bases. CDR3 protein: CASSPRGVYNEQFF. CDR3 nucleotides: TGTGCCAGCAGTCCACGCGGGGTTTACAATGAGCAGTTCTTC.